Each of the 6 T cell receptor beta chains below was sequenced from the same sample in a study of regulatory T cells in long-lasting Graves disease. Time point reported: newly diagnosed GD, antithyroid drugs for less than 3 months. The TCR library used RNA extracted from PBMCs. Researchers made TCR beta libraries by using iRepertoire HTBI primers and running Arm-PCR on CDR3 regions. TCRdb called the multiplex PCR reads again in MiXCR, with one record for every CDR3 protein. The sample records approximately 540,000 distinct CDR3 sequences, 12% being singletons. The sample was also linked to a second study, of T cells in Graves' hyperthyroidism and ophthalmopathy.

The sample here was peripheral blood mononuclear cells (PBMCs), taken at new diagnosis, from a patient treated with antithyroid drugs. Receptors originate from a woman younger than 45 with Graves disease.

This clonotype was seen a few times. The V call is TRBV19, the J call TRBJ1-1; possibly TRBD1 for D (6 bases). CDR1 and CDR2 from the germline V gene are LNHDA and SQIVND (reference sequence). The V gene lost 7 bases and the J gene lost 1 base, with 10 bases spanning the gap. The CDR3 runs 13 residues. In DNA, the CDR3 is TGTGCCAGTATATCGGGACAGAACACTGAAGCTTTCTTT. It translates to CASISGQNTEAFF.

This chain joins TRBV7-9 and TRBJ2-1; D may be TRBD2 (6 bases). Germline V gene lookup returns CDR1 SEHNR and CDR2 FQNEAQ (reference sequence). V lost 2 bases and J 6 bases, leaving 17 bases between the germline ends. The CDR3 extends over 16 amino acids. CDR3 sequence reads: CASSLTQGGMANEQFF. The CDR3 region has the DNA TGTGCCAGCAGCTTAACGCAGGGAGGAATGGCCAATGAGCAGTTCTTC.

This clonotype appeared many times. The CDR3 here is CASAGTRTYNEQFF. The DNA for the CDR3 is TGTGCCAGCGCGGGGACTAGGACATACAATGAGCAGTTCTTC. The chain recombines TRBV7-9 with TRBJ2-1; TRBD2 agrees at 8 bases. CDR1 and CDR2 (germline): SEHNR, FQNEAQ (reference sequence). This CDR3 is 14 amino acids long. Germline trimming cut 8 bases from V and 4 bases from J; bases unmatched to any gene: 7.

The sample holds many counts of this clonotype. The rearrangement uses TRBV20-1 and TRBJ2-5; possibly TRBD2 for D (6 bases). Germline lookup yields CDR1 DFQATT and CDR2 SNEGSKA (reference sequence). The CDR3 loop spans 13 amino acids. V was pared by 3 bases and J by 2 bases, with 10 bases between. In DNA, the CDR3 is TGCAGTGCTAGGGAGGGTAGGCAAGAGACCCAGTACTTC. It specifies CSAREGRQETQYF.

This clonotype was observed many times. This chain links TRBV2 with TRBJ1-2; 7 bases line up with TRBD1. Germline V CDR1 and CDR2: SNHLY, FYNNEI. The J segment lost 6 bases and the V segment lost 5 bases, leaving 12 bases of the junction unmatched. The CDR3 runs to 15 residues. The CDR3 DNA is TGTGCCAGCAGTCAACTTACGACAGGGCATAATGGCTACACCTTC. It is translated as CASSQLTTGHNGYTF.

This clonotype came up many times. The rearrangement joins TRBV2 to TRBJ2-3; D not resolved. The CDR3 has 12 residues. CDR1 is SNHLY and CDR2 is FYNNEI in the germline V gene. Trimming took off 7 bases at V and 2 bases at J, with 7 bases between the two ends. In DNA, the CDR3 is TGTGCCAGCACCTTGAACACAGATACGCAGTATTTT. Amino acid sequence: CASTLNTDTQYF.